Listed below are T cell receptor beta chains from one sample, sequenced in a study of shared clonotypes between healthy human individuals. The table came from immunoSEQ multiplex PCR; TCRdb's copy has only in-frame clones and leaves some out. The table shows millions of clones, with 85% to 95% occurring only once. Input material: naive CD4+ T cells sorted from blood. The receptors shown here come from a man in his late teens or twenties in good health. Each CDR3 is given with its conserved first and last residue. A D gene is named only where the DNA matches it firmly. Expanded clones get a size class; other rows say once, few or many, or leave the size out.

d_call | clone_size | j_call | v_call | cdr3_nt | cdr3_aa
NA | NA | TRBJ1-2 | TRBV6-5 | TGTGCCAGCAGTTACGAGGGGGATAACTATGGCTACACCTTC | CASSYEGDNYGYTF
NA | NA | TRBJ2-1 | TRBV10-3 | TGTGCCATCAGAGCGGGACAGAGATACAATGAGCAGTTCTTC | CAIRAGQRYNEQFF
NA | NA | TRBJ1-1 | TRBV5-1 | TGCGCCAGCAGCCCGGTCCTGTCCATGAACACTGAAGCTTTCTTT | CASSPVLSMNTEAFF
TRBD1 | NA | TRBJ2-1 | TRBV29-1 | TGCAGCGTTGAGGACAGGGGGATGTACAATGAGCAGTTCTTC | CSVEDRGMYNEQFF
TRBD2 | NA | TRBJ2-7 | TRBV7-8 | TGTGCCAGCAGCCCGCGGGAGGCGGGGGAGCAGTACTTC | CASSPREAGEQYF
TRBD2 | NA | TRBJ2-1 | TRBV11-2 | TGTGCCAGCAGCCAGAGCGTGGGGGGGAGCTCCTACAATGAGCAGTTCTTC | CASSQSVGGSSYNEQFF
TRBD1 | NA | TRBJ2-5 | TRBV30 | TGTGCCTGGAGTGTTCAACAGGGGGCCGGGACCCAGTACTTC | CAWSVQQGAGTQYF
TRBD2 | NA | TRBJ2-1 | TRBV10-1 | TGCGCCAGCAGCGCGGGGACTAGCGGTAGCAATGAGCAGTTCTTC | CASSAGTSGSNEQFF
NA | once | TRBJ1-1 | TRBV6-6 | TGTGCCAGCAGTTACACGGGCACTGAAGCTTTCTTT | CASSYTGTEAFF
NA | NA | TRBJ2-3 | TRBV25-1 | TGTGCCAGCAGTCGAAAGATTGGGGCCTACACAGATACGCAGTATTTT | CASSRKIGAYTDTQYF
NA | NA | TRBJ2-7 | TRBV9 | TGTGCCAGCAGCGTACACAGGGGAGGGCCACAGGAGCAGTACTTC | CASSVHRGGPQEQYF
NA | NA | TRBJ1-5 | TRBV5-5 | TGTGCCAGCAGGCTAGGGGGGAGCAATCAGCCCCAGCATTTT | CASRLGGSNQPQHF
TRBD2 | NA | TRBJ2-7 | TRBV6-5 | TGTGCCAGCAGTTACTCTCGGGGGGAGGCCTACGAGCAGTACTTC | CASSYSRGEAYEQYF
TRBD1 | NA | TRBJ2-1 | TRBV7-9 | TGTGCCAGCAGCGCGACAGGGCGCAATGAGCAGTTCTTC | CASSATGRNEQFF
NA | NA | TRBJ2-5 | TRBV11-2 | TGTGCCAGCAGCTTAGTCTATCAAGAGACCCAGTACTTC | CASSLVYQETQYF
NA | once | TRBJ2-3 | TRBV6-5 | TGTGCCAGCAGTTATGTTATAGATACGCAGTATTTT | CASSYVIDTQYF
NA | NA | TRBJ2-7 | TRBV5-1 | TGCGCCAGCAGCTTGGCGGCAGGGTCGTCCTACGAGCAGTACTTC | CASSLAAGSSYEQYF
TRBD1 | NA | TRBJ1-2 | TRBV6-5 | TGTGCCAGCAGTCGACAGGGGGCTAGTGGCTACACCTTC | CASSRQGASGYTF
NA | once | TRBJ2-7 | TRBV7-2 | TGTGCCAGCAGCCCAGGCAGGCCGGCCTACGAGCAGTACTTC | CASSPGRPAYEQYF
TRBD1 | NA | TRBJ2-6 | TRBV6-6 | TGTGCCAGCAGCCCCAGGGGGTATGGGGCCAACGTCCTGACTTTC | CASSPRGYGANVLTF
NA | NA | TRBJ1-4 | TRBV4-3 | TGCGCCAGCAGCCAAGATCGCGGTACAACTAATGAAAAACTGTTTTTT | CASSQDRGTTNEKLFF
NA | once | TRBJ1-1 | TRBV6-6 | TGTGCCAGCAGCCAGTACGGGTACACTGAAGCTTTCTTT | CASSQYGYTEAFF
NA | NA | TRBJ1-5 | TRBV6-6 | TGTGCCAGTCAAAAGACAGGTTCTTCACATCAGCCCCAGCATTTT | CASQKTGSSHQPQHF
TRBD1 | NA | TRBJ2-2 | TRBV5-1 | TGCGCCAGCAGCTTCTCCAGGGGGCAAAGCGGGGAGCTGTTTTTT | CASSFSRGQSGELFF
NA | NA | TRBJ2-5 | TRBV6-6 | TGTGCCACTCAAAACCCCAACGTGTACCGGGAGACCCAGTACTTC | CATQNPNVYRETQYF
NA | NA | TRBJ1-2 | TRBV4-3 | TGCGCCAGCAGCCATCGGGGGGACTATGGCTACACCTTC | CASSHRGDYGYTF
NA | NA | TRBJ1-6 | TRBV28 | TGTGCCAGCAGTCCCGCAGGGGACAAGGGTGGTTCACCCCTCCACTTT | CASSPAGDKGGSPLHF
NA | NA | TRBJ2-6 | TRBV28 | TGTGCCAGCTGTGGGGTAGTAGGTTTTGGGGCCAACGTCCTGACTTTC | CASCGVVGFGANVLTF
TRBD1 | NA | TRBJ2-2 | TRBV10-3 | TGTGCCATCAGTGTTCGAACAGGGGAAACCGGGGAGCTGTTTTTT | CAISVRTGETGELFF
TRBD1 | NA | TRBJ2-1 | TRBV5-6 | TGTGCCAGCAGCTCTCTCCCCAGGGGGTGGGGCATAGATGTGGATGAGCAGTTCTTC | CASSSLPRGWGIDVDEQFF
TRBD1 | NA | TRBJ1-6 | TRBV6-1 | TGTGCCACACCGGGACAGTTGAATTCACCCCTCCACTTT | CATPGQLNSPLHF
NA | NA | TRBJ1-5 | TRBV11-2 | TGTGCCAGCAGCTTCGGTAGGGATCAGCCCCAGCATTTT | CASSFGRDQPQHF
NA | once | TRBJ2-5 | TRBV12-2 | TGTGCAAGTCGCTTAGGGACCACGGACAGGGACCGTGAGACCCAGTACTTC | CASRLGTTDRDRETQYF
NA | NA | TRBJ1-1 | TRBV6-1 | TGTGCCAGCAGCGACAGAGGGGGACGGAACACTGAAGCTTTCTTT | CASSDRGGRNTEAFF
NA | NA | TRBJ2-3 | TRBV27 | TGTGCCAGCCGCCTCCAGGGGTTCACAGATACGCAGTATTTT | CASRLQGFTDTQYF
NA | once | TRBJ1-5 | TRBV9 | TGTGCCAGCAGCGTAGACAGTTTTAGCAATCAGCCCCAGCATTTT | CASSVDSFSNQPQHF
TRBD1 | NA | TRBJ1-4 | TRBV7-9 | TGTGCCAGCAGCTTTCCGGGACAGGGCACAACTAATGAAAAACTGTTTTTT | CASSFPGQGTTNEKLFF
TRBD2 | NA | TRBJ2-3 | TRBV25-1 | TGTGCCAGCAGTGAATATAACGAGCGGGAGAGGGCATTTACGCAGTATTTT | CASSEYNERERAFTQYF
NA | NA | TRBJ1-1 | TRBV4-3 | TGCGCCAGCAGCCTCTCCAGGGGATCGAACACTGAAGCTTTCTTT | CASSLSRGSNTEAFF
NA | NA | TRBJ2-2 | TRBV7-7 | TGTGCTAGCAGCCCGACGGGGAACACCGGGGAGCTGTTTTTT | CASSPTGNTGELFF